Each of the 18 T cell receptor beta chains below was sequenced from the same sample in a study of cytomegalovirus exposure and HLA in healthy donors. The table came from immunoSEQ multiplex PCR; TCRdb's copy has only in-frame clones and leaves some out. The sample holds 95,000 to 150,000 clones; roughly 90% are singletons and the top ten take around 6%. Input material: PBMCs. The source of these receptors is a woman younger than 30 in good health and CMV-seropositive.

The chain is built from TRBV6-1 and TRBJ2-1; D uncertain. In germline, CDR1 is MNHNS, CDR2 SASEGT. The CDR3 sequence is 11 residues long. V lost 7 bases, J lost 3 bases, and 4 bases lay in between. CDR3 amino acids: CASNNYNEQFF. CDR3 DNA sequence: TGTGCCAGCAATAACTACAATGAGCAGTTCTTC.

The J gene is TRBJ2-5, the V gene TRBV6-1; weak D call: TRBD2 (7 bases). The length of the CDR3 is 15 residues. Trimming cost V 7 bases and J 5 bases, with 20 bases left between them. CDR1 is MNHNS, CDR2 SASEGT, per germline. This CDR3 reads CASNPEGGAGETQYF. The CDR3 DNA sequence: TGTGCCAGCAACCCAGAAGGGGGGGCAGGTGAGACCCAGTACTTC.

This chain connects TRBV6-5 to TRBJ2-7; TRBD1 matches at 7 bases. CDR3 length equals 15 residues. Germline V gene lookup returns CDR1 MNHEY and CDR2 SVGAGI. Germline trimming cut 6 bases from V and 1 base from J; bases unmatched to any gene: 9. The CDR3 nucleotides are TGTGCCAGCAGCCCAACAGGGGCGCAGTCCTACGAGCAGTACTTC. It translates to CASSPTGAQSYEQYF.

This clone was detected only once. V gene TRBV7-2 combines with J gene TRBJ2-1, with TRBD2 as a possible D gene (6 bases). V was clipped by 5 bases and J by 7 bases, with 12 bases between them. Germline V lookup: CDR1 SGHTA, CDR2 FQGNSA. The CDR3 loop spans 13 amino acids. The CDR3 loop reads CASSPPGVNEQFF. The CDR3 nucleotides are TGTGCCAGCAGCCCCCCGGGAGTAAATGAGCAGTTCTTC.

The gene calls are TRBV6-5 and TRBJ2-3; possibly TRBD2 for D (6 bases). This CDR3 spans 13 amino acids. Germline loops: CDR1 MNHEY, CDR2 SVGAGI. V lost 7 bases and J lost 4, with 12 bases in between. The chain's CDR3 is CASNDAGSDTQYF. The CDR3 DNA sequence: TGTGCCAGCAATGACGCGGGGTCAGATACGCAGTATTTT.

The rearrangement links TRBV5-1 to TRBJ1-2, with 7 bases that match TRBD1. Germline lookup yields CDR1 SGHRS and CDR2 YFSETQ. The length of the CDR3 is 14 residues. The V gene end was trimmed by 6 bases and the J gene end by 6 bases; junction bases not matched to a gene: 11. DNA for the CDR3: TGCGCCAGCACGCAGTCGACAGGGTTTGATGGCTACACCTTC. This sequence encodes CASTQSTGFDGYTF.

CDR3 protein: CASSLGREWRSNQPQHF. Written as DNA, the CDR3 is TGTGCCAGCAGCTTGGGAAGGGAGTGGAGAAGCAATCAGCCCCAGCATTTT. V is TRBV5-5 and J is TRBJ1-5; no reliable D call. This CDR3 has 17 residues. Germline assignment: CDR1 SGHKS and CDR2 YYEKEE (reference sequence). V was trimmed by 0 bases and J by 1 base, leaving 14 bases between them.

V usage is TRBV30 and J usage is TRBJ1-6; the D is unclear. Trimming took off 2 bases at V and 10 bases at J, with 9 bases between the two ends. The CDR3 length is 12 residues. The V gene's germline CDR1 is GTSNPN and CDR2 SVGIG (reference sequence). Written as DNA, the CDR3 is TGTGCCTGGAGTCACGGCGGGTCACCCCTCCACTTT. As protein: CAWSHGGSPLHF. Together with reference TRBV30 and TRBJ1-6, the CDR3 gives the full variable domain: SQTIHQWPATLVQPVGSPLSLECTVEGTSNPNLYWYRQAAGRGLQLLFYSVGIGQISSEVPQNLSASRPQDRQFILSSKKLLLSDSGFYLCAWSHGGSPLHFGNGTRLTVT.

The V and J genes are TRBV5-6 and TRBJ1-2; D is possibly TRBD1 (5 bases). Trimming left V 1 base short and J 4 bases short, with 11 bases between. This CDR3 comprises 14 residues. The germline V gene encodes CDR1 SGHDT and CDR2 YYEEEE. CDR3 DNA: TGTGCCAGCAGCTTGCAGGGCAGCAGCTATGGCTACACCTTC. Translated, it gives CASSLQGSSYGYTF.

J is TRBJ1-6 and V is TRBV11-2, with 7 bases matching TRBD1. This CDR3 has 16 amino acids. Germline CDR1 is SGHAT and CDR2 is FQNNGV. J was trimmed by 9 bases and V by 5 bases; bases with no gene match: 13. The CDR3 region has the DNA TGTGCCAGCAGCCCGGGGACAGCAGTACCGAGTTCACCCCTCCACTTT. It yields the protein CASSPGTAVPSSPLHF.

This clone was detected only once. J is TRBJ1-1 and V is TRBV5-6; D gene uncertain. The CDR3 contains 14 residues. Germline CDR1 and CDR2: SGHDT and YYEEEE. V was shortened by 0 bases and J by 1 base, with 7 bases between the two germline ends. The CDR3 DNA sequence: TGTGCCAGCAGCTTGGGTACGGGGAACACTGAAGCTTTCTTT. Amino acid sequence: CASSLGTGNTEAFF.

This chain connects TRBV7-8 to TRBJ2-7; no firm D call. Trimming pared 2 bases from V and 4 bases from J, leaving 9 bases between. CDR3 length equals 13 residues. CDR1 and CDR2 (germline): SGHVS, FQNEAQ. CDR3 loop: CASSLSSQYEQYF. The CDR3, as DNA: TGTGCCAGCAGCTTAAGTTCGCAGTACGAGCAGTACTTC. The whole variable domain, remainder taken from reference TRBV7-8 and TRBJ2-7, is GAGVSQSPRYKVAKRGQDVALRCDPISGHVSLFWYQQALGQGPEFLTYFQNEAQLDKSGLPSDRFFAERPEGSVSTLKIQRTQQEDSAVYLCASSLSSQYEQYFGPGTRLTVT.

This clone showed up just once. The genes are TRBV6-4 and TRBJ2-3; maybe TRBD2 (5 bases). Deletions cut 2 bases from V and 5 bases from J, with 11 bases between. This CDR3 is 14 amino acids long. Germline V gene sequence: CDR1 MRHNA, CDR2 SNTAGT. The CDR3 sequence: CASSDRGSEDTQYF. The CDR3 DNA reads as TGTGCCAGCAGTGACCGGGGAAGTGAAGATACGCAGTATTTT.

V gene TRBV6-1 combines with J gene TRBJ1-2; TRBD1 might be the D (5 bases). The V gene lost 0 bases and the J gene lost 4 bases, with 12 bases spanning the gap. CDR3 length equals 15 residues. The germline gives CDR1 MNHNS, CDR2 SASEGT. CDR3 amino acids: CASSEAKSTAYGYTF. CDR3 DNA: TGTGCCAGCAGTGAAGCGAAGTCGACAGCCTATGGCTACACCTTC.

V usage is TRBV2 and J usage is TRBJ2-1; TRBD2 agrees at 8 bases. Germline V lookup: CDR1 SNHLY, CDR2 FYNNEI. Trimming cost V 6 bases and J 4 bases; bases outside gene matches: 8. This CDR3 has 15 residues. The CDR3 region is CASRRSGGVYNEQFF. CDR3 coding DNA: TGTGCCAGCAGACGGTCGGGGGGGGTGTACAATGAGCAGTTCTTC.

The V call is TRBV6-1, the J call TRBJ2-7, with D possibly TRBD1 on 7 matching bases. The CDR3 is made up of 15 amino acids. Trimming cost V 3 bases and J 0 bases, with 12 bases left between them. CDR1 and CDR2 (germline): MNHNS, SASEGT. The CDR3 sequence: CASSEAGGSSYEQYF. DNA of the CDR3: TGTGCCAGCAGTGAGGCAGGGGGGAGCTCCTACGAGCAGTACTTC.

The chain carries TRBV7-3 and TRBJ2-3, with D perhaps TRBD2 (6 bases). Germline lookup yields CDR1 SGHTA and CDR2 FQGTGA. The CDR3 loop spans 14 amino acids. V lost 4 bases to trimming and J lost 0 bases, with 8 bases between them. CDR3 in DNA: TGTGCCAGCAGCTCCGGGGGAAGCACAGATACGCAGTATTTT. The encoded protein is CASSSGGSTDTQYF.

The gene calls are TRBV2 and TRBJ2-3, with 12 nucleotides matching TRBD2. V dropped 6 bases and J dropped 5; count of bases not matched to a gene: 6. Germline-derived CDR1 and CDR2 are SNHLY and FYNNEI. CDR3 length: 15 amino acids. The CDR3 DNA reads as TGTGCCAGCAGGGAACTAGCGGGAGGTGAAGATACGCAGTATTTT. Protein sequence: CASRELAGGEDTQYF.